Below are 11 T cell receptor beta chains sequenced from a single sample in a study of molecular identifiers for immune sequencing clone quantification (dated by TCRdb to the late 2010s). Libraries were built with PCR. TCRdb names Illumina HiSeq 4000 as the instrument used. TCRdb redid the processing of the public reads, applying fastp at Q25 and MiXCR, and retained in-frame beta chains. Entries that share a CDR3 protein sequence are merged under the most common genes and DNA. A total of around 480,000 distinct CDR3 sequences appear in this sample, over 20% of them only once. The ten largest make up about 0.84% of the sample. Sequencing used naive CD8+ T cells from blood, with Jurkat cell RNA spiked in. This specimen's cell subset or site label, per the study, means: FACS-sorted CD8+CD4-CCR7+CD45RA+ naive T cells. These receptors all come from a human donor in good health. Some libraries in this study had Jurkat cell RNA spiked in.

A few counts support this clonotype. The chain joins TRBV7-8 to TRBJ1-4; possible D gene TRBD1, 5 bases. CDR1 SGHVS and CDR2 FQNEAQ come from the germline V gene. V shed 4 bases and J shed 3 bases, with 12 bases lying between them. The CDR3 runs 15 residues. CDR3 sequence: CASSSIGGSNEKLFF. DNA of the CDR3: TGTGCCAGCAGCTCAATTGGGGGGTCTAATGAAAAACTGTTTTTT.

This clonotype was observed a few times. J is TRBJ2-7 and V is TRBV29-1, with D possibly matching TRBD1 (5 bases). Trimming removed 1 base at V and 2 bases at J, with 18 bases between. Germline V gives CDR1 SQVTM, CDR2 ANQGSEA. The CDR3 consists of 16 residues. CDR3 sequence (DNA): TGCAGCGTTGAAGGGGCGCAGGGTAGGGGCCCCTACGAGCAGTACTTC. This codes for CSVEGAQGRGPYEQYF.

This clonotype was found many times. This chain connects TRBV20-1 to TRBJ1-2; D is ambiguous. Between the trimmed V and J ends, which lost 1 base and 1 base, there was a span of 13 bases. Germline CDR1 and CDR2: DFQATT and SNEGSKA (reference sequence). The CDR3 covers 15 residues. The CDR3 reads CSARVTAALNYGYTF. The CDR3 bases are TGCAGTGCTAGAGTAACAGCCGCTCTTAACTATGGCTACACCTTC.

The V call is TRBV27, the J call TRBJ2-7; possible D gene TRBD2, 6 bases. Trimming removed 2 bases at V and 0 bases at J, with 14 bases between. There are 16 residues in the CDR3. Germline-derived CDR1 and CDR2 are MNHEY and SMNVEV (reference sequence). The CDR3 loop reads CASSLQGGVPSYEQYF. The CDR3 DNA is TGTGCCAGCAGTTTACAGGGCGGGGTCCCCTCCTACGAGCAGTACTTC.

This clonotype was counted at least ten times. The chain is built from TRBV7-9 and TRBJ2-2, with D hard to call. This CDR3 spans 10 amino acids. Germline CDR1 is SEHNR and CDR2 is FQNEAQ (reference sequence). Trimming removed 3 bases at V and 7 bases at J, with 0 bases between. CDR3 in DNA: TGTGCCAGCAGCTTCGGGGAGCTGTTTTTT. Protein product: CASSFGELFF.

The V and J genes are TRBV27 and TRBJ2-5; weak D call: TRBD2 (5 bases). This CDR3 comprises 16 residues. Trimming stripped 2 bases from V and 4 bases from J, with 17 bases between. In germline, CDR1 is MNHEY, CDR2 SMNVEV (reference sequence). CDR3 sequence (DNA): TGTGCCAGCAGTTTAATACCGGGGAACAATGGAGAGACCCAGTACTTC. Amino acid sequence: CASSLIPGNNGETQYF.

This clonotype has ten or more counts. This chain uses TRBV14 with TRBJ2-3; no clear D gene. The CDR3 is 13 amino acids. The germline CDR1 and CDR2 sequences are SGHDN and FVKESK. Trimming left V 3 bases short and J 2 bases short, with 6 bases between. CDR3 sequence (DNA): TGTGCCAGCAGCCACTACTACACAGATACGCAGTATTTT. Its translation: CASSHYYTDTQYF. Filled out from reference TRBV14 and TRBJ2-3, the complete variable domain reads EAGVTQFPSHSVIEKGQTVTLRCDPISGHDNLYWYRRVMGKEIKFLLHFVKESKQDESGMPNNRFLAERTGGTYSTLKVQPAELEDSGVYFCASSHYYTDTQYFGPGTRLTVL.

This clonotype was seen repeatedly, ten times or more. The chain uses TRBV20-1 and TRBJ2-7; D is perhaps TRBD1 or TRBD2 (6 bases each). CDR3 size: 14 residues. With 6 bases removed from V and 2 bases from J, the gap between germline ends came to 17 bases. CDR1 and CDR2 (germline): DFQATT, SNEGSKA (reference sequence). The CDR3 reads CSAVIPGAPYEQYF. CDR3 coding DNA: TGCAGTGCAGTGATCCCGGGGGCGCCCTACGAGCAGTACTTC.

There are many counts of this clonotype. This chain links TRBV12-3 or TRBV12-4 with TRBJ2-7; D is possibly TRBD1 (6 bases). V lost 5 bases and J lost 5, with 19 bases in between. CDR3 length: 15 amino acids. This CDR3 reads CASSPPVGAGNEQYF. CDR3 DNA sequence: TGTGCCAGCAGTCCCCCGGTGGGGGCGGGTAACGAGCAGTACTTC.

The chain uses TRBV5-1 and TRBJ2-1, with 10 bases lining up with TRBD2. The CDR3 totals 16 residues. J gave up 2 bases and V 7 bases, and 9 bases lay outside the gene matches. Germline loops: CDR1 SGHRS, CDR2 YFSETQ. The CDR3 loop is CASGPLAGAAYNEQFF. CDR3 in DNA: TGCGCCAGCGGGCCGCTAGCGGGAGCTGCCTACAATGAGCAGTTCTTC. Complete variable domain (other parts from reference TRBV5-1 and TRBJ2-1): KAGVTQTPRYLIKTRGQQVTLSCSPISGHRSVSWYQQTPGQGLQFLFEYFSETQRNKGNFPGRFSGRQFSNSRSEMNVSTLELGDSALYLCASGPLAGAAYNEQFFGPGTRLTVL.

The J gene is TRBJ1-5, the V gene TRBV6-2 or TRBV6-3; 10 nucleotides agree with TRBD1. CDR1 is MNHEY and CDR2 is SVGEGT in the germline V gene. This CDR3 region has 15 residues. With V trimmed by 6 bases and J by 0 bases, 2 bases remained unmatched. CDR3 nucleotide sequence: TGTGCCAGCAGGGACAGGGGGAATAGCAATCAGCCCCAGCATTTT. Its protein is CASRDRGNSNQPQHF.